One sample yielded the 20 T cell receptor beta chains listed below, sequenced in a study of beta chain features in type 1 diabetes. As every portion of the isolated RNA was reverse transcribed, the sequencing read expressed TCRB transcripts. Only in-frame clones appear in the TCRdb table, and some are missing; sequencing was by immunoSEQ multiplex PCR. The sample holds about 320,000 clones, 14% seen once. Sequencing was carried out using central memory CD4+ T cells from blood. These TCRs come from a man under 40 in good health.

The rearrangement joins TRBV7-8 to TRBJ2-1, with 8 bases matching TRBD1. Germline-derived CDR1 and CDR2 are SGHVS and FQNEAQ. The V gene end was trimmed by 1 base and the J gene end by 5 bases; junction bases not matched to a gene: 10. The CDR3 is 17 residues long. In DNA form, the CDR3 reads TGTGCCAGCAGCTTAGAAAGATGGGACAGGAGAAACAATGAGCAGTTCTTC. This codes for CASSLERWDRRNNEQFF.

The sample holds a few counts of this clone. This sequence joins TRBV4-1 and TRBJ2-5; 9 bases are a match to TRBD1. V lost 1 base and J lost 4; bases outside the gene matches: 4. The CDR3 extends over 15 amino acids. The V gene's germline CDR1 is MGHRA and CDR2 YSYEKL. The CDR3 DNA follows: TGCGCCAGCAGCCAAGGTCAGGGACAGGGAGAGACCCAGTACTTC. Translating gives CASSQGQGQGETQYF.

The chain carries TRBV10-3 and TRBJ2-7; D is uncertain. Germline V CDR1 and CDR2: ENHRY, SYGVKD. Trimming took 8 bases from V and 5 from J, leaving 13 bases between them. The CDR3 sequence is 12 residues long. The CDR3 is CAIGPKLDEQYV. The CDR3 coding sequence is TGTGCCATCGGGCCCAAGTTGGACGAGCAGTACGTC.

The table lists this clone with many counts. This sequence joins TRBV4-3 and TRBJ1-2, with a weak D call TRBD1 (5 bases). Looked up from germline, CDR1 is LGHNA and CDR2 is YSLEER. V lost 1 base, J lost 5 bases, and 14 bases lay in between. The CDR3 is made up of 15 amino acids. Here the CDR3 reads CASSQGGGLYYGYTF. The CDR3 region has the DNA TGCGCCAGCAGCCAAGGGGGCGGACTCTATTATGGCTACACCTTC.

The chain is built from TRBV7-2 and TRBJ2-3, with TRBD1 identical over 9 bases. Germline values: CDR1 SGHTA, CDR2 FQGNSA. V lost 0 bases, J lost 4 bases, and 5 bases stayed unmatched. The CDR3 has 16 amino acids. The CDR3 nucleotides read TGTGCCAGCAGCTTAGCGGGACAGGGTTTCGCAGATACGCAGTATTTT. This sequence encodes CASSLAGQGFADTQYF.

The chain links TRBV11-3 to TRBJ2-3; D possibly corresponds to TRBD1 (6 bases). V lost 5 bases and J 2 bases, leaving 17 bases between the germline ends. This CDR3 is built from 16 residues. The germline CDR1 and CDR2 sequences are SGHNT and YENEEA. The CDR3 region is CASSPRSQGTTDTQYF. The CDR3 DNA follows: TGTGCCAGCAGCCCTCGCTCCCAGGGGACCACAGATACGCAGTATTTT.

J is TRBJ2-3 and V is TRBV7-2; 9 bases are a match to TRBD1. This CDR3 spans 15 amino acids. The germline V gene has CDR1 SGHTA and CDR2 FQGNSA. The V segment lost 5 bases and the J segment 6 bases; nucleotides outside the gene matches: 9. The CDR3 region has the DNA TGTGCCAGCAGCCGTGACAGGGGGAGGGCGGATACGCAGTATTTT. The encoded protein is CASSRDRGRADTQYF.

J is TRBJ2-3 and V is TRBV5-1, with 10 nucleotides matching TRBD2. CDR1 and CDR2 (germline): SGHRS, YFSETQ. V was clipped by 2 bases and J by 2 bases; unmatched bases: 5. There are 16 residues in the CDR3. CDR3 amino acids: CASSLATSGPTDTQYF. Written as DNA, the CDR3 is TGCGCCAGCAGCTTAGCGACTAGCGGGCCCACAGATACGCAGTATTTT.

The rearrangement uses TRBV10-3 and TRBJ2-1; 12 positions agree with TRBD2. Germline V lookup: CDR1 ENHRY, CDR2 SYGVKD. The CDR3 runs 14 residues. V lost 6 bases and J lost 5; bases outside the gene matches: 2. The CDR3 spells CAIRTSGGHNEQFF. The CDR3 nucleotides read TGTGCCATCAGGACTAGCGGGGGCCACAATGAGCAGTTCTTC.

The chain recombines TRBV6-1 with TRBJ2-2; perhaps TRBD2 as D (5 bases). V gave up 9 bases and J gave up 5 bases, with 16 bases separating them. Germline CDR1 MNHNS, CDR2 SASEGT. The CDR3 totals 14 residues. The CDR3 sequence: CASEGRWGTGELFF. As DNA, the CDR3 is TGTGCCAGTGAGGGTAGATGGGGTACCGGGGAGCTGTTTTTT.

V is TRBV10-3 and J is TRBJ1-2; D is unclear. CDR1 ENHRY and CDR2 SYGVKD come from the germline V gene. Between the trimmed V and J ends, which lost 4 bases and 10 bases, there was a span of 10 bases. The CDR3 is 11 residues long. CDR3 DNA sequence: TGTGCCATCAGTGTTGGGAGGGACTACACCTTC. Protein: CAISVGRDYTF.

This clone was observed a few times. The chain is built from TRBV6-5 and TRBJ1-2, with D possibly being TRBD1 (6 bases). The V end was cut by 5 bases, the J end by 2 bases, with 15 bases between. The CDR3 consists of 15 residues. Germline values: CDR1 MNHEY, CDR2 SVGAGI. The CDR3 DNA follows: TGTGCCAGCAGTACCGACAGGATAACAAACTATGGCTACACCTTC. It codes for CASSTDRITNYGYTF.

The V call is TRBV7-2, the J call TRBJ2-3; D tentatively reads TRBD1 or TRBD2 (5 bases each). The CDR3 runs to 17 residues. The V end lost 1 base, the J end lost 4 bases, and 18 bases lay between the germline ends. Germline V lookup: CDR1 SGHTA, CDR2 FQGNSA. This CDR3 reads CASSLDIAGTWADTQYF. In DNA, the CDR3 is TGTGCCAGCAGCTTAGACATCGCCGGGACGTGGGCAGATACGCAGTATTTT.

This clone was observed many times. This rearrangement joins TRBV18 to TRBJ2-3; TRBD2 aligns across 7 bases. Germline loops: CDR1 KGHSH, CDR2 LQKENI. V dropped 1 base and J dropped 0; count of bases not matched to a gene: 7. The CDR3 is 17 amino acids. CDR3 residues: CASSPLNGGTSTDTQYF. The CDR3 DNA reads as TGTGCCAGCTCACCACTTAACGGGGGGACGAGCACAGATACGCAGTATTTT.

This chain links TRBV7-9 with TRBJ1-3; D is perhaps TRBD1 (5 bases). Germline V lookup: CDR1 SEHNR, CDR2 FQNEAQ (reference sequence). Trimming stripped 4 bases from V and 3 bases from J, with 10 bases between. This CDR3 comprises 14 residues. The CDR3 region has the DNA TGTGCCAGCAGCTGGGGGGTATATGGAAACACCATATATTTT. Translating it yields CASSWGVYGNTIYF.

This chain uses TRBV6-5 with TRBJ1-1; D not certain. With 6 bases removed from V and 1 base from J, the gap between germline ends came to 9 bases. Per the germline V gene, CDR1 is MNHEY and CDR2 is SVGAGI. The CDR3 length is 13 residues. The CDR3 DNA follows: TGTGCCAGCAGATGGGGTAGGAACACTGAAGCTTTCTTT. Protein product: CASRWGRNTEAFF.

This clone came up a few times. CDR3 sequence: CASSPTIKSETQYF. The DNA of the CDR3 is TGCGCCAGCAGCCCTACGATAAAATCGGAGACCCAGTACTTC. The chain is built from TRBV4-1 and TRBJ2-5, with D uncertain. Germline V gene sequence: CDR1 MGHRA, CDR2 YSYEKL. The ends were cut back, 4 bases at V and 5 bases at J, with 14 bases in the middle. This CDR3 spans 14 amino acids.

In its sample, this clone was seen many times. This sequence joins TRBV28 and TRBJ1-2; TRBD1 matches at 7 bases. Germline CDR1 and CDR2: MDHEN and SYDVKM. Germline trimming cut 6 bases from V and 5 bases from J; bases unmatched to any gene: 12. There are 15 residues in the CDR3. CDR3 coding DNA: TGTGCCAGCAGACCCGCGGGACAGCAGCCTTATGGCTACACCTTC. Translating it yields CASRPAGQQPYGYTF.

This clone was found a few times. The CDR3 is CASTPQGGKVGQFF. DNA for the CDR3: TGTGCCAGCACGCCTCAGGGAGGAAAGGTGGGGCAGTTCTTC. The chain is built from TRBV2 and TRBJ2-1; tentative D call: TRBD2 (6 bases). There are 14 residues in the CDR3. Germline values: CDR1 SNHLY, CDR2 FYNNEI. Trimming shortened V by 7 bases and J by 12 bases, and 22 bases separated the two germline ends.

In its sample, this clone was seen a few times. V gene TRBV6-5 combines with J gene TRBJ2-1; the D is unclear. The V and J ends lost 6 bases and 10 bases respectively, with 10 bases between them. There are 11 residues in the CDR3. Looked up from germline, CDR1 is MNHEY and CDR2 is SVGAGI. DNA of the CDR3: TGTGCCAGCAGCTCCCGGAAGGAGCAGTTCTTC. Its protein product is CASSSRKEQFF.